This T cell receptor beta chain was profiled in a study of STAT5B mutations in CD4+ large granular lymphocyte leukemia (dated by TCRdb to the early 2020s). In the study overall: Among the healthy controls, the CDR3 'QG' motif was associated with a particular HLA allele. Flow cytometry on FACSCanto II or FACSVerse showed that the purified fractions were more than 95% pure among lymphocytes. The study compared the TCRbeta repertoires of patients with CD4+ T-cell large granular lymphocyte leukemia against the TCRbeta repertoires of healthy blood donors. The study at large found these results: Each patient's main leukemic clonotypes were private, but approximately 25% of these clonotypes showed up at low frequency in the non-leukemic repertoires of other patients. Enrichment of TRBV06-family usage was observed among the top patient clones (8/27) relative to healthy controls (2/35). Compared with healthy CD4+ repertoires, CD4-sorted patient repertoires appeared more clonal, and this difference remained even after the putative leukemic clones were removed. The data were not HLA-matched, and the relatively small sample size could explain the higher clonality seen in CD4+ compared with CD8+ T-LGLL.

The germline V gene specifies ENHRY as CDR1 and SYGVKD as CDR2. Measured from the cysteine to the phenylalanine, the CDR3 is 13 residues long. The DNA shown is the 39-base CDR3, in frame from base 1. A distance of 3 bases separates the germline ends of V and J, which lose 0 bases and 1 base respectively. Comments on this clone: What this receptor recognizes is not known. Base qualities are missing; no much larger clone stands one base away.

Healthy controls were 37 blood donors whose buffy coats came from the Finnish Red Cross blood service. All TCR-sequenced material derived from peripheral blood: patient blood samples and healthy donor buffy coats. Peripheral blood mononuclear cells were isolated by Ficoll-Hypaque gradient centrifugation. CD4+ cells were magnetically purified from the buffy coats of healthy controls. Genomic DNA was extracted with the Gentra Puregene Cell and Tissue kit and quantified on a Qubit 2.0 fluorometer. The immunoSEQ assay at survey resolution was used to sequence TCRbeta rearrangements from genomic DNA. The original pipeline was this. A lowest detectable productive clonotype frequency of 2.59 x 10-5 was observed in the TCR sequencing data. Analyses included only productive TCRbeta rearrangements, meaning complete and in-frame sequences. Sample clonality was computed as Simpson clonality in the immunoSEQ Analyzer version 3.0. Based on frequency, clones were grouped as very rare, small, medium, large (1-20%) or hyperexpanded (>20%). OLGA 1.2.3 estimated generation probabilities, VDJtools produced V-gene circos plots, VDJdb was queried for specificities, and GLIPH identified CDR3 motifs. Not all clones reach the TCRdb copy of this immuneACCESS table, which keeps in-frame sequences only. Checked studies attribute under half of the gap to unresolved V genes and leave the rest unexplained. V and J calls plus clone size are reproduced from that table; the DNA served to infer D and trimming. The sample records fewer than 50,000 clones, about 86% of which are singletons. The ten largest account for less than 0.4% of the sample.

The receptor was derived from a human donor in good health. The specimen was CD4+ T cells from blood buffy coats. The chain was built from TRBV10-3 and TRBJ1-1, with the D gene call left open. The nucleotide sequence is given as TGTGCCATCAGTGAGTCCGGGAACACTGAAGCTTTCTTT. Its product reads: CAISESGNTEAFF.